The T cell receptor beta chain described here comes from a study of shared clonotypes between healthy human individuals. Germline CDR1 reads SGHAT; CDR2 reads FQNNGV. J was trimmed by 3 bases and V by 4 bases; bases with no gene match: 6. The CDR3 is made up of 16 amino acids. TCRdb's table, derived via immunoSEQ multiplex PCR, lists solely in-frame clones and lacks some. This sample carries approximately 1,000,000 clones, approximately 80% of them seen once, and the ten largest clones take about 0.89%. The sequenced material came from memory CD4+ T cells from PBMCs. Sample subset: CD45RA-negative fraction. J is TRBJ2-1 and V is TRBV11-2; TRBD2 agrees at 10 bases. This TCR came from a man aged 18 to 29 in good health. Some clones in this sample may be carry-over from other donors' samples. The DNA for the CDR3 is TGTGCCAGCAGCTCCCAAAGCGGGAGGGTCTACAATGAGCAGTTCTTC. Its translation: CASSSQSGRVYNEQFF. Full variable domain (outside the CDR3, taken from reference TRBV11-2 and TRBJ2-1): EAGVAQSPRYKIIEKRQSVAFWCNPISGHATLYWYQQILGQGPKLLIQFQNNGVVDDSQLPKDRFSAERLKGVDSTLKIQPAKLEDSAVYLCASSSQSGRVYNEQFFGPGTRLTVL.